Reported below is one T cell receptor beta chain. The CDR3 runs 15 residues. The germline V and J ends were trimmed by 2 bases and 5 bases, with 16 bases remaining between them. Germline values: CDR1 LNHDA, CDR2 SQIVND (reference sequence). The data stem from a study of technical replicates of blood from a few donors. Using immunoSEQ multiplex PCR, the repertoire was profiled, and TCRdb retains in-frame clones only, with some absent. In the table there are about 13,000 clones, roughly 80% of which are singletons. The J gene is TRBJ2-7, the V gene TRBV19; D may be TRBD2 (6 bases). The receptor was derived from a human donor in good health. The specimen was PBMCs. CDR3 in DNA: TGTGCCAGTAGTATAAGCCTGGAACTAGCCCACGAGCAGTACTTC. This codes for CASSISLELAHEQYF.